The T cell receptor (beta chain) under discussion was sequenced for a study of T-cell reconstitution after alpha-beta-depleted transplantation in children. Study-wide findings and caveats: Expanded clones from the graft, numbering several hundred, reportedly supplied alpha-beta T cells about two months after transplant. Once a year had passed after transplant, T-cell counts and diversity came mostly from newly produced T cells.

After removal of 5 bases from V and 6 bases from J, the junction contained 9 bases not matched to a gene. From germline, CDR1 is SGHTA and CDR2 FQGNSA. The CDR3 is made up of 16 amino acids. Notes on this clonotype: The antigen is not known.

Unique molecular identifiers were incorporated when the TCRbeta library was constructed. TCRdb re-called the PCR reads with MiXCR, one entry per CDR3 protein. The table records fewer than 250,000 distinct CDR3 sequences, under 20% of them present only once. This TCR was recovered from a male patient aged 2-15 years who had a stem cell transplant for acute lymphoblastic leukemia, so the T cells may come from the graft donor. Sequenced here: PBMCs, mostly from graft donor cells, sampled 360 days after TCRalphabeta/CD19-depleted stem cell transplant. The V and J genes are TRBV7-2 and TRBJ2-7, with TRBD2 matching over 14 bases. CDR3: CASSPGTSGRTAEQYF. The CDR3 nucleotides read TGTGCCAGCAGCCCAGGGACTAGCGGGAGAACGGCCGAGCAGTACTTC.